The next 29 T cell receptor beta chains were all read from a single sample in a study of beta chain features in type 1 diabetes. The antigens for these receptors are not known. Whole-study results and caveats: Shortening of TCRB CDR3s, moderate but significant, appeared in all four CD4+ subsets of Type 1 diabetes patients.

Expressed TCRB transcripts were sequenced after all isolated RNA was converted to cDNA. TCRdb's copy holds only in-frame clones and misses some; the assay was immunoSEQ multiplex PCR. Among 600,000 to 700,000 clones listed, around 15% were seen once. The sample was naive CD4+ T cells from blood. These receptors all come from a man between 18 and 29 years old with type 1 diabetes.

There are a few counts of this clone. The V call is TRBV7-9, the J call TRBJ1-1, with 8 bases that match TRBD1. Germline loops: CDR1 SEHNR, CDR2 FQNEAQ (reference sequence). Unmatched junction bases numbered 6, after V lost 5 bases and J lost 4 bases. This CDR3 is 14 amino acids long. The chain's CDR3 is CASSPGGYGTEAFF. The CDR3, as DNA: TGTGCCAGCAGCCCAGGGGGCTACGGCACTGAAGCTTTCTTT. Together with reference TRBV7-9 and TRBJ1-1, the CDR3 gives the full variable domain: DTGVSQNPRHKITKRGQNVTFRCDPISEHNRLYWYRQTLGQGPEFLTYFQNEAQLEKSRLLSDRFSAERPKGSFSTLEIQRTEQGDSAMYLCASSPGGYGTEAFFGQGTRLTVV.

V and J are TRBV5-6 and TRBJ1-4; no clear D gene. The CDR3 extends over 12 amino acids. V lost 5 bases and J 7 bases, leaving 9 bases between the germline ends. Germline assignment: CDR1 SGHDT and CDR2 YYEEEE. Here the CDR3 DNA reads TGTGCCAGCAGTTCGGGAGGTGAAAAACTGTTTTTT. This encodes CASSSGGEKLFF.

The chain links TRBV5-1 to TRBJ1-3; D unresolved. V lost 4 bases and J lost 0, with 14 bases in between. Germline CDR1 and CDR2: SGHRS and YFSETQ. The CDR3 totals 16 residues. Here the CDR3 DNA reads TGCGCCAGCAGCGCGCTGCCAGTGTCCTCTGGAAACACCATATATTTT. Translated, it gives CASSALPVSSGNTIYF.

The chain uses TRBV9 and TRBJ2-3; 12 nucleotides align to TRBD2. The germline CDR1 and CDR2 sequences are SGDLS and YYNGEE. The CDR3 spans 16 residues. V lost 4 bases and J lost 3; bases outside the gene matches: 6. The CDR3 nucleotides read TGTGCCAGCAGCCCTCGGACTAGCGGGGTAACAGATACGCAGTATTTT. It translates to CASSPRTSGVTDTQYF. Full variable domain (outside the CDR3, taken from reference TRBV9 and TRBJ2-3): DSGVTQTPKHLITATGQRVTLRCSPRSGDLSVYWYQQSLDQGLQFLIQYYNGEERAKGNILERFSAQQFPDLHSELNLSSLELGDSALYFCASSPRTSGVTDTQYFGPGTRLTVL.

This clone showed up just a few times. This rearrangement joins TRBV4-1 to TRBJ2-3; unclear D gene. The ends were cut back, 1 base at V and 5 bases at J, with 7 bases in the middle. Germline CDR1 and CDR2: MGHRA and YSYEKL. This CDR3 is built from 13 residues. The CDR3 nucleotides are TGCGCCAGCAGCCAAGGACCACAAGATACGCAGTATTTT. Protein: CASSQGPQDTQYF.

V and J are TRBV27 and TRBJ2-6, with D tentatively TRBD1 (7 bases). Per germline, CDR1 MNHEY and CDR2 SMNVEV (reference sequence). This CDR3 has 17 residues. Trimming shortened V by 5 bases and J by 0 bases, and 14 bases separated the two germline ends. CDR3 amino acids: CASSASGGSSGANVLTF. CDR3 bases: TGTGCCAGCAGTGCCTCAGGGGGGAGCTCTGGGGCCAACGTCCTGACTTTC.

This clone has only a few counts. The genes are TRBV6-6 and TRBJ1-2; D gene unclear. The length of the CDR3 is 15 residues. The V gene's germline CDR1 is MNHNY and CDR2 SVGAGI (reference sequence). The V end lost 2 bases, the J end lost 4 bases, and 14 bases lay between the germline ends. The CDR3 here is CASSYDPPGSYGYTF. The CDR3 DNA sequence: TGTGCCAGCAGTTACGATCCCCCGGGGAGCTATGGCTACACCTTC.

This clone occurred a few times. The rearrangement links TRBV4-2 to TRBJ2-1, with TRBD2 matching over 11 bases. V was pared by 3 bases and J by 1 base, with 11 bases of the junction left unmatched. CDR1 LGHNA and CDR2 YNFKEQ come from the germline V gene. The CDR3 totals 19 residues. The DNA for the CDR3 is TGTGCCAGCAGCCAGGTTACTTCGGGACTAGCGGATTCCTACAATGAGCAGTTCTTC. Its translation is CASSQVTSGLADSYNEQFF.

This chain joins TRBV28 and TRBJ2-5; D is perhaps TRBD1 (6 bases). The germline V and J ends were trimmed by 5 bases and 5 bases, with 15 bases remaining between them. The CDR3 spans 14 residues. CDR1 MDHEN and CDR2 SYDVKM come from the germline V gene. The CDR3 coding sequence is TGTGCCAGCAGTCTCCCGGGGCAGGGGGAGACCCAGTACTTC. It specifies CASSLPGQGETQYF.

V is TRBV30 and J is TRBJ1-6; 7 bases fit TRBD1. The J segment lost 6 bases and the V segment lost 2 bases, leaving 7 bases of the junction unmatched. The CDR3 loop spans 15 amino acids. Germline loops: CDR1 GTSNPN, CDR2 SVGIG (reference sequence). CDR3 coding DNA: TGTGCCTGGAGTTCGACAGGGCGCGGTAATTCACCCCTCCACTTT. Translated, it gives CAWSSTGRGNSPLHF. The full variable domain, in which reference TRBV30 and TRBJ1-6 provide the parts outside the CDR3, is SQTIHQWPATLVQPVGSPLSLECTVEGTSNPNLYWYRQAAGRGLQLLFYSVGIGQISSEVPQNLSASRPQDRQFILSSKKLLLSDSGFYLCAWSSTGRGNSPLHFGNGTRLTVT.

This clone has more than one count but fewer than ten. This chain uses TRBV5-1 with TRBJ1-6, with D perhaps matching TRBD1 (6 bases). Between the trimmed V and J ends, which lost 3 bases and 8 bases, there was a span of 9 bases. Germline V gene lookup returns CDR1 SGHRS and CDR2 YFSETQ. CDR3 length: 13 amino acids. The CDR3, as DNA: TGCGCCAGCAGCTCAGGACAGTATTCACCCCTCCACTTT. Residues: CASSSGQYSPLHF.

This clone has more than one count but fewer than ten. V is TRBV9 and J is TRBJ2-7, with D tentatively TRBD1 (6 bases). Germline V gene sequence: CDR1 SGDLS, CDR2 YYNGEE. V lost 3 bases, J lost 3 bases, and 13 bases lay in between. This CDR3 has 14 residues. The DNA for the CDR3 is TGTGCCAGCAGCGCCCCGTACAGGGACTACGAGCAGTACTTC. Translated: CASSAPYRDYEQYF.

This clone was counted a few times. The chain has TRBV11-3 and TRBJ2-1; 9 bases align to TRBD1. V dropped 5 bases and J dropped 6; count of bases not matched to a gene: 8. CDR1 and CDR2 from the germline V gene are SGHNT and YENEEA. This CDR3 is 15 amino acids long. CDR3 region: CASSPRDRESNEQFF. The DNA of the CDR3 is TGTGCCAGCAGCCCCCGGGACAGGGAATCCAATGAGCAGTTCTTC.

This sequence joins TRBV10-3 and TRBJ1-6, with 8 bases matching TRBD1. The CDR3 runs 15 residues. The germline V gene encodes CDR1 ENHRY and CDR2 SYGVKD. The J segment lost 5 bases and the V segment lost 2 bases, leaving 2 bases of the junction unmatched. CDR3 in amino acids: CAISEGTGDNSPLHF. DNA for the CDR3: TGTGCCATCAGTGAGGGGACAGGAGATAATTCACCCCTCCACTTT.

The chain recombines TRBV27 with TRBJ2-2; a weak D match, TRBD1 (5 bases). V lost 2 bases to trimming and J lost 6 bases, with 13 bases between them. Per germline, CDR1 MNHEY and CDR2 SMNVEV (reference sequence). CDR3 length: 15 residues. For the CDR3, the DNA is TGTGCCAGCAGTTTAGGGGCCTCTGAGGCCGGGGAGCTGTTTTTT. Its translation is CASSLGASEAGELFF.

The chain's CDR3 is CASSRSSNQPQHF. The CDR3 DNA follows: TGTGCCAGCTCCCGGTCGAGCAATCAGCCCCAGCATTTT. The V gene is TRBV25-1, the J gene TRBJ1-5; D uncertain. Germline CDR1 is MGHDK and CDR2 is SYGVNS. Trimming cost V 8 bases and J 1 base, with 9 bases left between them. The CDR3 has 13 residues.

The chain joins TRBV7-9 to TRBJ2-4; tentatively, D is TRBD1 or TRBD2 (6 bases each). This CDR3 has 15 residues. Trimming removed 5 bases from V and 0 bases from J, with 11 bases in between. The V gene's germline CDR1 is SEHNR and CDR2 FQNEAQ (reference sequence). The CDR3 region has the DNA TGTGCCAGCAGCCCGGGGGCACTAGCCAAAAACATTCAGTACTTC. As protein: CASSPGALAKNIQYF.

The chain couples TRBV10-3 to TRBJ2-1, with TRBD2 matching over 14 bases. The CDR3 runs 15 residues. Germline CDR1 ENHRY, CDR2 SYGVKD. J lost 4 bases, V lost 10 bases, and 6 bases had no gene match. CDR3 sequence (DNA): TGTGCCACCGGGACTAGCGGGGGATTATACAATGAGCAGTTCTTC. This gives the protein CATGTSGGLYNEQFF.

In this sample, this clone turned up a few times. The V call is TRBV25-1, the J call TRBJ1-1; D is unresolved. The CDR3 consists of 14 residues. Germline V CDR1 and CDR2: MGHDK, SYGVNS. The ends were cut back, 2 bases at V and 3 bases at J, with 10 bases in the middle. CDR3 amino acids: CASSERSVDTEAFF. As DNA, the CDR3 is TGTGCCAGCAGTGAAAGGAGTGTGGACACTGAAGCTTTCTTT.

This clone has just a few counts. The rearrangement uses TRBV29-1 and TRBJ1-2; a weak D match, TRBD1 (6 bases). V lost 6 bases and J 4 bases, leaving 12 bases between the germline ends. There are 12 residues in the CDR3. Germline V gene lookup returns CDR1 SQVTM and CDR2 ANQGSEA. CDR3 sequence reads: CSVGGGPYGYTF. The CDR3 nucleotides are TGCAGCGTCGGGGGGGGGCCCTATGGCTACACCTTC.

J is TRBJ2-7 and V is TRBV28; D ambiguous. CDR1 and CDR2 from the germline V gene are MDHEN and SYDVKM. The CDR3 runs 15 residues. Trimming removed 6 bases from V and 4 bases from J, with 19 bases in between. The CDR3 sequence: CASSPPDTSSYEQYF. The DNA of the CDR3 is TGTGCCAGCAGCCCTCCTGATACCTCAAGTTACGAGCAGTACTTC.

This clone turned up a few times. This chain uses TRBV5-1 with TRBJ2-1; 7 positions agree with TRBD1. Germline trimming cut 4 bases from V and 4 bases from J; bases unmatched to any gene: 8. The germline gives CDR1 SGHRS, CDR2 YFSETQ. The CDR3 is made up of 15 amino acids. The CDR3 bases are TGCGCCAGCAGCCCACCCGGGACAGTTTACAATGAGCAGTTCTTC. It yields the protein CASSPPGTVYNEQFF.

Details on this clone: Other DNA sequences in this sample translate to the same CDR3. V and J are TRBV7-9 and TRBJ2-5; D ambiguous. CDR3 length: 12 amino acids. The germline V and J ends were trimmed by 1 base and 5 bases, with 5 bases remaining between them. From germline, CDR1 is SEHNR and CDR2 FQNEAQ (reference sequence). DNA for the CDR3: TGTGCCAGCAGCTTAGTGGGGGAGACCCAGTACTTC. Translated: CASSLVGETQYF.

The chain employs TRBV29-1 and TRBJ1-4, with 7 nucleotides matching TRBD1. This CDR3 has 13 amino acids. Germline lookup yields CDR1 SQVTM and CDR2 ANQGSEA. Trimming took 7 bases from V and 8 from J; bases not matched to a gene: 10. The CDR3 region is CSAPGTGDEKLFF. CDR3 bases: TGCAGCGCCCCCGGAACAGGGGACGAAAAACTGTTTTTT.

This chain uses TRBV7-9 with TRBJ1-4; D not resolved. The CDR3 runs 15 residues. Per the germline V gene, CDR1 is SEHNR and CDR2 is FQNEAQ (reference sequence). Between the trimmed V and J ends, which lost 3 bases and 0 bases, there was a span of 8 bases. The CDR3: CASSFNTATNEKLFF. The CDR3, as DNA: TGTGCCAGCAGCTTCAACACCGCAACTAATGAAAAACTGTTTTTT.

This clone was counted a few times. V usage is TRBV6-6 and J usage is TRBJ2-7; D is undetermined. Germline V CDR1 and CDR2: MNHNY, SVGAGI (reference sequence). CDR3 length equals 12 residues. The V gene lost 5 bases and the J gene lost 2 bases, with 7 bases spanning the gap. The chain's CDR3 is CASSTDAYEQYF. As DNA, the CDR3 is TGTGCCAGCAGTACGGACGCCTACGAGCAGTACTTC.

The V call is TRBV10-2, the J call TRBJ1-5; D remains unclear. The germline CDR1 and CDR2 sequences are WSHSY and SAAADI. The CDR3 sequence is 15 residues long. V was trimmed by 2 bases and J by 0 bases, leaving 8 bases between them. Here the CDR3 reads CASSEALPSNQPQHF. As DNA, the CDR3 is TGCGCCAGCAGTGAGGCTCTCCCTAGCAATCAGCCCCAGCATTTT.

The chain is built from TRBV6-5 and TRBJ2-5, with 7 positions matching TRBD1. J lost 4 bases, V lost 5 bases, and 7 bases had no gene match. The CDR3 covers 14 residues. Germline V gene data show CDR1 as MNHEY and CDR2 as SVGAGI. The DNA of the CDR3 is TGTGCCAGCAGTCCTACAGGGGTAGGAGAGACCCAGTACTTC. Translated: CASSPTGVGETQYF.

This clone was seen a few times. Other DNA sequences in the same sample also yield this CDR3. The J gene is TRBJ2-3, the V gene TRBV7-2; D unresolved. The CDR3 totals 16 residues. Trimming removed 1 base at V and 2 bases at J, with 13 bases between. Germline V CDR1 and CDR2: SGHTA, FQGNSA. CDR3 sequence (DNA): TGTGCCAGCAGCTTAGAGGGTCCGACGGTCACAGATACGCAGTATTTT. The encoded protein is CASSLEGPTVTDTQYF.